The rows below give T cell receptor beta chains drawn from one sample of a study of T cells in Graves' hyperthyroidism and ophthalmopathy. TCRdb used MiXCR to reprocess the multiplex PCR reads, holding one entry per CDR3 protein. Of 400,000 to 550,000 distinct CDR3 sequences detected, around 22% appear once; the ten largest clones hold approximately 11%. Input material: blood. The origin of the receptors is a woman aged 25 to 39 with Graves' ophthalmopathy. Each CDR3 is given with its conserved first and last residue. The order of the fields is CDR3 DNA, CDR3 protein, D gene, J gene, V gene, clone size. A D gene is named only where the DNA matches it firmly. Size values are once, few and many counts, or a class for expanded clones, and some rows have none.

CDR3nt: TGTGCCAGCAGTTTCCGGACAGGCTTTATGGGGAAGCTGTTTTTT; CDR3aa: CASSFRTGFMGKLFF; d_gene: TRBD1; j_gene: TRBJ2-2; v_gene: TRBV12-3/TRBV12-4; abundance: NA
CDR3nt: TGCAGTGCGGCGACTAGCGGGGGGACCTACGAGCAGTACTTC; CDR3aa: CSAATSGGTYEQYF; d_gene: TRBD2; j_gene: TRBJ2-7; v_gene: TRBV20-1; abundance: many
CDR3nt: TGCAGTGCTCCGAGGACAGGCGAGCGCGAGCAGTACTTC; CDR3aa: CSAPRTGEREQYF; d_gene: TRBD1; j_gene: TRBJ2-7; v_gene: TRBV20-1; abundance: NA
CDR3nt: TGTGCCAGCAGCCCGGGACAGGGGGTTCGCTACACCTTC; CDR3aa: CASSPGQGVRYTF; d_gene: TRBD1; j_gene: TRBJ1-2; v_gene: TRBV9; abundance: NA
CDR3nt: TGTGCCAGCAGCTACGGGACAGGGTCGGGGGGCTACACCTTC; CDR3aa: CASSYGTGSGGYTF; d_gene: TRBD1; j_gene: TRBJ1-2; v_gene: TRBV12-3/TRBV12-4; abundance: NA
CDR3nt: TGTGCCAGCACTCCCGCGGACAGGGGTGAGGTGTACTTC; CDR3aa: CASTPADRGEVYF; d_gene: TRBD1; j_gene: TRBJ2-7; v_gene: TRBV12-3/TRBV12-4; abundance: few
CDR3nt: TGCAGCGTTTTACAGGATGAAGTAGGCAATCAGCCCCAGCATTTT; CDR3aa: CSVLQDEVGNQPQHF; d_gene: NA; j_gene: TRBJ1-5; v_gene: TRBV29-1; abundance: few
CDR3nt: TGTGCCAGCAGCCCGCTTGGGGGATCTAACTATGGCTACACCTTC; CDR3aa: CASSPLGGSNYGYTF; d_gene: NA; j_gene: TRBJ1-2; v_gene: TRBV27; abundance: few
CDR3nt: TGCGCCAGCAGGCCCTCGTCTACAGGGCAGTCACCCCTCCACTTT; CDR3aa: CASRPSSTGQSPLHF; d_gene: NA; j_gene: TRBJ1-6; v_gene: TRBV5-1; abundance: many
CDR3nt: TGTGCCAGCAGTTACGGTACACAGCCCGTGATCACTGAAGCTTTCTTT; CDR3aa: CASSYGTQPVITEAFF; d_gene: NA; j_gene: TRBJ1-1; v_gene: TRBV6-5; abundance: few
CDR3nt: TGTGCCAGCAGCCGGACTAGCGGCGCCCAAGAGACCCAGTACTTC; CDR3aa: CASSRTSGAQETQYF; d_gene: TRBD2; j_gene: TRBJ2-5; v_gene: TRBV6-1; abundance: few